Listed here are 28 T cell receptor beta chains from one sample, sequenced in a study of shared clonotypes between healthy human individuals. Naive CD8 isolation took CD45RO-negative cells positively selected for CCR7 and excluded terminally differentiated effector memory CD45RA+ cells. Clones were read by immunoSEQ multiplex PCR, and TCRdb kept only the in-frame ones, dropping some. The profile shows about 2 million clones, roughly 94% of them singletons. Sequencing used naive CD8+ T cells sorted from blood. These receptors were obtained from a man aged 18 to 35 in good health.

The chain recombines TRBV5-6 with TRBJ1-1; D unclear. Germline assignment: CDR1 SGHDT and CDR2 YYEEEE. The V and J ends lost 7 bases and 4 bases respectively, with 8 bases between them. This CDR3 is built from 11 residues. The CDR3 sequence: CASYVGTEAFF. Here the CDR3 DNA reads TGTGCCAGCTACGTGGGCACTGAAGCTTTCTTT.

The chain links TRBV27 to TRBJ2-3; TRBD2 matches 8 bases. Germline V gives CDR1 MNHEY, CDR2 SMNVEV (reference sequence). The junction had 15 bases not matched to a gene; V was cut back by 7 bases and J by 6 bases. There are 16 residues in the CDR3. The CDR3 here is CASTHLGGAGTDTQYF. CDR3 DNA sequence: TGTGCCAGCACCCATCTCGGGGGGGCCGGGACCGATACGCAGTATTTT.

V usage is TRBV7-2 and J usage is TRBJ2-2, with D maybe TRBD1 (5 bases). This CDR3 contains 17 residues. V was shortened by 1 base and J by 1 base, with 13 bases between the two germline ends. The germline V gene has CDR1 SGHTA and CDR2 FQGNSA. CDR3 in amino acids: CASSLVQGDLNTGELFF. CDR3 coding DNA: TGTGCCAGCAGCTTAGTGCAGGGCGACCTGAACACCGGGGAGCTGTTTTTT.

This chain joins TRBV27 and TRBJ1-2; a weak D match, TRBD1 (6 bases). V was shortened by 8 bases and J by 7 bases, with 23 bases between the two germline ends. CDR3 length: 15 amino acids. Germline values: CDR1 MNHEY, CDR2 SMNVEV (reference sequence). The CDR3 reads CASGYTPDSSSGYTF. The CDR3 DNA reads TGTGCCAGCGGATATACACCGGACAGCTCGTCTGGCTACACCTTC.

The chain carries TRBV11-3 and TRBJ2-1; 12 bases line up with TRBD2. The CDR3 contains 15 residues. Losses at the gene ends were 2 bases for V and 7 bases for J; bases not matched to a gene: 3. The V gene's germline CDR1 is SGHNT and CDR2 YENEEA. Here the CDR3 DNA reads TGTGCCAGCAGCTTACTAGCGGGAGGGCGGAATGAGCAGTTCTTC. Its translation is CASSLLAGGRNEQFF. The full variable domain, in which reference TRBV11-3 and TRBJ2-1 provide the parts outside the CDR3, is EAGVVQSPRYKIIEKKQPVAFWCNPISGHNTLYWYLQNLGQGPELLIRYENEEAVDDSQLPKDRFSAERLKGVDSTLKIQPAELGDSAVYLCASSLLAGGRNEQFFGPGTRLTVL.

This clone was seen just once. The chain recombines TRBV28 with TRBJ1-1; perhaps TRBD1 as D (5 bases). With 3 bases removed from V and 0 bases from J, the gap between germline ends came to 14 bases. In germline, CDR1 is MDHEN, CDR2 SYDVKM. This CDR3 region has 16 residues. The CDR3 loop reads CASSLPLTAMNTEAFF. DNA of the CDR3: TGTGCCAGCAGTTTGCCCTTGACAGCTATGAACACTGAAGCTTTCTTT.

CDR3 residues: CASSQRGYTGETQYF. For the CDR3, the DNA is TGTGCCAGCAGCCAAAGGGGTTATACGGGGGAGACCCAGTACTTC. V gene TRBV14 combines with J gene TRBJ2-5; D is perhaps TRBD1 or TRBD2 (5 bases each). V lost 2 bases and J 5 bases, leaving 15 bases between the germline ends. The CDR3 spans 15 residues. CDR1 is SGHDN and CDR2 is FVKESK in the germline V gene.

The chain employs TRBV7-9 and TRBJ2-1, with D possibly being TRBD2 (6 bases). The CDR3 runs to 13 residues. Germline V gene sequence: CDR1 SEHNR, CDR2 FQNEAQ (reference sequence). V lost 2 bases to trimming and J lost 8 bases, with 10 bases between them. CDR3 nucleotides: TGTGCCAGCAGCTTAAGCGGGTGGGATGAGCAGTTCTTC. Its translation is CASSLSGWDEQFF.

V and J are TRBV2 and TRBJ1-2; 7 positions match TRBD1. V lost 5 bases to trimming and J lost 3 bases; unmatched junction nucleotides: 3. The CDR3 is 13 residues long. CDR1 is SNHLY, CDR2 FYNNEI, per germline. The CDR3 nucleotides are TGTGCCAGCAGTACCGGGACAGACTATGGCTACACCTTC. Amino acid sequence: CASSTGTDYGYTF.

The chain links TRBV13 to TRBJ2-7, with 12 bases matching TRBD1. The germline V gene encodes CDR1 PRHDT and CDR2 FYEKMQ (reference sequence). After removal of 5 bases from V and 6 bases from J, the junction contained 5 bases not matched to a gene. CDR3 size: 14 residues. The CDR3 bases are TGTGCCAGCAGCGGGACAGGGGGCATGGGCGAGCAGTACTTC. As protein: CASSGTGGMGEQYF.

Regarding this clone: An end of the junction does not agree with germline; a read error may underlie this. The chain uses TRBV5-4 and TRBJ2-1; D might be TRBD1 (5 bases). The CDR3 has 12 residues. CDR1 is SGHNT, CDR2 YYREEE, per germline (reference sequence). The CDR3 spells CASGLQVDEQFF. Written as DNA, the CDR3 is TGTGCCAGCGGCTTACAGGTAGATGAGCAGTTCTTC.

The chain carries TRBV29-1 and TRBJ2-3; perhaps TRBD1 as D (6 bases). The CDR3 has 13 residues. CDR1 is SQVTM and CDR2 is ANQGSEA in the germline V gene. Trimming took 5 bases from V and 0 from J, leaving 9 bases between them. The CDR3 nucleotides read TGCAGCGTTACAGGGCAAAGCACAGATACGCAGTATTTT. It is translated as CSVTGQSTDTQYF.

V usage is TRBV30 and J usage is TRBJ2-6; D not resolved. The CDR3 totals 14 residues. Germline CDR1 and CDR2: GTSNPN and SVGIG (reference sequence). Trimming shortened V by 4 bases and J by 2 bases, and 9 bases separated the two germline ends. CDR3 sequence: CAWTPIPGANVLTF. The CDR3 DNA is TGTGCCTGGACCCCTATCCCTGGGGCCAACGTCCTGACTTTC.

This chain joins TRBV28 and TRBJ2-5; perhaps TRBD1 as D (6 bases). Germline lookup yields CDR1 MDHEN and CDR2 SYDVKM. The CDR3 is 12 residues long. Deletions cut 4 bases from V and 11 bases from J, with 14 bases between. The CDR3 here is CASSYREREQYF. Here the CDR3 DNA reads TGTGCCAGCAGTTACAGGGAGAGAGAGCAGTACTTC.

The rearrangement joins TRBV4-3 to TRBJ2-2, with 7 bases that match TRBD2. J lost 7 bases, V lost 3 bases, and 8 bases had no gene match. Per the germline V gene, CDR1 is LGHNA and CDR2 is YSLEER. The CDR3 runs 15 residues. The CDR3 coding sequence is TGCGCCAGCAGCCAGATACTAGCGTCCGGCGGGGAGCTGTTTTTT. It codes for CASSQILASGGELFF.

The chain joins TRBV4-3 to TRBJ1-2; D is undetermined. CDR1 is LGHNA and CDR2 is YSLEER in the germline V gene. V lost 0 bases to trimming and J lost 0 bases, with 11 bases between them. CDR3 length: 16 residues. CDR3 residues: CASSQDYEGTNYGYTF. The CDR3 DNA follows: TGCGCCAGCAGCCAAGATTATGAGGGAACTAACTATGGCTACACCTTC.

The chain links TRBV11-2 to TRBJ2-7; no clear D. CDR3 length: 14 residues. Looked up from germline, CDR1 is SGHAT and CDR2 is FQNNGV. Trimming pared 8 bases from V and 4 bases from J, leaving 18 bases between. CDR3 in DNA: TGTGCCAGCTTGGGTAGTACTTCCAGTTACGAGCAGTACTTC. This gives the protein CASLGSTSSYEQYF.

As for this clone: The sample carries other DNA sequences with the same CDR3. V gene TRBV28 combines with J gene TRBJ2-7, with 8 bases matching TRBD1. This CDR3 is built from 14 residues. Germline assignment: CDR1 MDHEN and CDR2 SYDVKM. The V and J ends lost 2 bases and 2 bases, in that order; junction bases with no gene match: 2. The DNA of the CDR3 is TGTGCCAGCAGTTTAGGGACAGGTGCCTACGAGCAGTACTTC. This gives the protein CASSLGTGAYEQYF.

V gene TRBV2 combines with J gene TRBJ1-3, with a weak D call TRBD1 (5 bases). CDR3 length: 15 amino acids. Deletions cut 8 bases from V and 0 bases from J, with 14 bases between. Looked up from germline, CDR1 is SNHLY and CDR2 is FYNNEI. CDR3 bases: TGTGCCAGCTCAGACAGTCCGCGCTCTGGAAACACCATATATTTT. Its protein is CASSDSPRSGNTIYF.

The J gene is TRBJ2-7, the V gene TRBV5-1; 7 bases map to TRBD2. This CDR3 has 12 amino acids. V was pared by 4 bases and J by 4 bases, with 2 bases of the junction left unmatched. The V gene's germline CDR1 is SGHRS and CDR2 YFSETQ. In DNA form, the CDR3 reads TGCGCCAGCAGCAGGGGACTATACGAGCAGTACTTC. Its protein is CASSRGLYEQYF.

The chain links TRBV7-9 to TRBJ2-7; 8 bases are shared with TRBD2. Per germline, CDR1 SEHNR and CDR2 FQNEAQ (reference sequence). CDR3 length: 16 amino acids. V lost 4 bases and J lost 6; bases outside the gene matches: 14. The CDR3 DNA reads TGTGCCAGCAGCTCTAACCTCGCCGGGACTAGTTCCGAGCAGTACTTC. Translation: CASSSNLAGTSSEQYF.

The chain joins TRBV5-4 to TRBJ1-6; 9 bases map to TRBD1. V shed 2 bases and J 6 bases; nucleotides not matched to a gene: 3. The CDR3 is made up of 15 amino acids. The germline CDR1 and CDR2 sequences are SGHNT and YYREEE (reference sequence). Here the CDR3 reads CASSFRDRVNSPLHF. As DNA, the CDR3 is TGTGCCAGCAGCTTCAGGGACAGGGTTAATTCACCCCTCCACTTT.

This clone was detected only once. V is TRBV27 and J is TRBJ2-7; 12 positions agree with TRBD2. J gave up 4 bases and V 6 bases, and 7 bases lay outside the gene matches. Germline V lookup: CDR1 MNHEY, CDR2 SMNVEV (reference sequence). CDR3 length: 15 residues. CDR3 protein: CASSLTSGRGYEQYF. In nucleotides, the CDR3 is TGTGCCAGCAGCCTGACTAGCGGGAGAGGGTACGAGCAGTACTTC.

This rearrangement joins TRBV4-1 to TRBJ1-1; 9 bases match TRBD1. The V and J ends lost 6 bases and 5 bases, in that order; junction bases with no gene match: 7. From germline, CDR1 is MGHRA and CDR2 YSYEKL. The CDR3 consists of 14 residues. The CDR3 coding sequence is TGCGCCAGCAGTTTGGACAGGGGACGAACTGAAGCTTTCTTT. Its translation is CASSLDRGRTEAFF.

The genes are TRBV14 and TRBJ2-7, with TRBD2 identical over 10 bases. The CDR3 covers 15 residues. Germline V gene lookup returns CDR1 SGHDN and CDR2 FVKESK. After removal of 5 bases from V and 5 bases from J, the junction contained 9 bases not matched to a gene. As DNA, the CDR3 is TGTGCCAGCAGCACCCGGACTAGCGGCCTAGACGAGCAGTACTTC. The encoded protein is CASSTRTSGLDEQYF.

V usage is TRBV19 and J usage is TRBJ2-6; 7 nucleotides align to TRBD1. The CDR3 runs to 14 residues. The V segment lost 10 bases and the J segment 4 bases; nucleotides outside the gene matches: 7. CDR1 LNHDA and CDR2 SQIVND come from the germline V gene (reference sequence). The CDR3, as DNA: TGTGCCACTCTAACAGGGGAAGGGGCCAACGTCCTGACTTTC. It codes for CATLTGEGANVLTF.

The chain recombines TRBV7-8 with TRBJ2-1; D is uncertain. V gave up 1 base and J gave up 6 bases, with 4 bases separating them. This CDR3 region has 12 residues. Germline-derived CDR1 and CDR2 are SGHVS and FQNEAQ. Written as DNA, the CDR3 is TGTGCCAGCAGCTTAGGTGCCAATGAGCAGTTCTTC. Translating gives CASSLGANEQFF.

The J gene is TRBJ1-6, the V gene TRBV7-9; 7 bases map to TRBD1. J was trimmed by 0 bases and V by 5 bases; bases with no gene match: 10. This CDR3 has 18 amino acids. The germline CDR1 and CDR2 sequences are SEHNR and FQNEAQ (reference sequence). This CDR3 is CASSTSGTASSYNSPLHF. CDR3 nucleotide sequence: TGTGCCAGCAGCACATCCGGGACAGCCAGCTCCTATAATTCACCCCTCCACTTT.